Following are 13 T cell receptor beta chains from one sample sequenced in a study of CD8 T cells in ankylosing spondylitis. MiXCR, run by TCRdb on the 5' RACE reads, gives a single entry per CDR3 protein. The sample consists of just under 350,000 distinct CDR3 sequences, roughly 14% of them appearing once. The sequenced sample was blood, either unsorted or a sorted T cell fraction (not recorded which). The source of these receptors is a male donor with ankylosing spondylitis or in good health (not recorded which).

The V call is TRBV2, the J call TRBJ1-2; D call uncertain. Deletions cut 7 bases from V and 8 bases from J, with 8 bases between. The CDR3 is 10 residues long. CDR1 and CDR2 (germline): SNHLY, FYNNEI. As DNA, the CDR3 is TGTGCCAGCAAAGTTGACGGCTACACCTTC. Translated, it gives CASKVDGYTF. Filled out from reference TRBV2 and TRBJ1-2, the complete variable domain reads EPEVTQTPSHQVTQMGQEVILRCVPISNHLYFYWYRQILGQKVEFLVSFYNNEISEKSEIFDDQFSVERPDGSNFTLKIRSTKLEDSAMYFCASKVDGYTFGSGTRLTVV.

This clonotype was recorded a few times. The chain combines TRBV6-1 with TRBJ1-1; TRBD1 is a possible D gene (5 bases). Germline CDR1 reads MNHNS; CDR2 reads SASEGT. Trimming took 6 bases from V and 10 from J, leaving 21 bases between them. The CDR3 totals 14 residues. The CDR3 reads CASRRGAGVEGAFF. In DNA form, the CDR3 reads TGTGCCAGCAGACGGGGCGCCGGGGTTGAAGGAGCTTTCTTT.

This clonotype was seen only once. The chain couples TRBV13 to TRBJ2-7; no definite D call. This CDR3 region has 14 residues. The germline V and J ends were trimmed by 5 bases and 7 bases, with 18 bases remaining between them. CDR1 is PRHDT, CDR2 FYEKMQ, per germline (reference sequence). The CDR3, as DNA: TGTGCCAGCAGCCCCGGGCTGTCTGCTCAGGAGCAGTACTTC. It specifies CASSPGLSAQEQYF.

This clonotype was seen more than once but under ten times. The rearrangement links TRBV11-2 to TRBJ2-6, with D unclear. There are 14 residues in the CDR3. Trimming removed 2 bases at V and 2 bases at J, with 4 bases between. Germline CDR1 reads SGHAT; CDR2 reads FQNNGV. The CDR3 bases are TGTGCCAGCAGCTTATCGCCTGGGGCCAACGTCCTGACTTTC. Amino acids: CASSLSPGANVLTF.

This chain's CDR3 is CASSQDGIAGEGLDTQYF. The CDR3 DNA follows: TGTGCCAGCAGCCAAGATGGAATAGCGGGGGAAGGGTTAGATACGCAGTATTTT. J is TRBJ2-3 and V is TRBV4-2; TRBD2 aligns across 9 bases. The V gene's germline CDR1 is LGHNA and CDR2 YNFKEQ. The CDR3 totals 18 residues. With 0 bases clipped from V and 5 bases from J, the junction kept 12 bases outside the gene matches.

This clonotype has a handful of counts. The chain employs TRBV12-3 or TRBV12-4 and TRBJ2-1, with 11 nucleotides matching TRBD2. The CDR3 extends over 16 amino acids. J was trimmed by 10 bases and V by 6 bases; bases with no gene match: 14. CDR3 region: CASSSMGLAARREQFF. The CDR3 coding sequence is TGTGCCAGCAGCTCGATGGGACTAGCGGCCCGAAGGGAGCAGTTCTTC.

The chain recombines TRBV11-3 with TRBJ2-3; maybe TRBD2 (6 bases). CDR1 is SGHNT and CDR2 is YENEEA in the germline V gene. The CDR3 runs 14 residues. V was shortened by 0 bases and J by 7 bases, with 11 bases between the two germline ends. The CDR3 sequence is CASSLDRDWNTQYF. CDR3 DNA sequence: TGTGCCAGCAGCTTAGACAGGGACTGGAATACGCAGTATTTT. Together with reference TRBV11-3 and TRBJ2-3, the CDR3 gives the full variable domain: EAGVVQSPRYKIIEKKQPVAFWCNPISGHNTLYWYLQNLGQGPELLIRYENEEAVDDSQLPKDRFSAERLKGVDSTLKIQPAELGDSAVYLCASSLDRDWNTQYFGPGTRLTVL.

The chain couples TRBV5-1 to TRBJ1-2; D ambiguous. The germline V and J ends were trimmed by 3 bases and 4 bases, with 16 bases remaining between them. Germline V gives CDR1 SGHRS, CDR2 YFSETQ. The length of the CDR3 is 15 residues. The CDR3 loop is CASSSPGETGYGYTF. The CDR3 DNA reads as TGCGCCAGCAGCTCCCCGGGAGAGACGGGCTATGGCTACACCTTC. Looking up the rest from reference TRBV5-1 and TRBJ1-2 gives the full variable domain: KAGVTQTPRYLIKTRGQQVTLSCSPISGHRSVSWYQQTPGQGLQFLFEYFSETQRNKGNFPGRFSGRQFSNSRSEMNVSTLELGDSALYLCASSSPGETGYGYTFGSGTRLTVV.

This clonotype was found a few times. V and J are TRBV5-1 and TRBJ2-1, with 10 bases lining up with TRBD2. Germline trimming cut 0 bases from V and 4 bases from J; bases unmatched to any gene: 1. The CDR3 totals 15 residues. The germline gives CDR1 SGHRS, CDR2 YFSETQ. The DNA for the CDR3 is TGCGCCAGCAGCTTGGTACTAGCGGGGTACAATGAGCAGTTCTTC. Translating it yields CASSLVLAGYNEQFF.

This chain uses TRBV11-2 with TRBJ2-4; D perhaps matches TRBD1 (6 bases). The CDR3 covers 16 residues. With 5 bases removed from V and 0 bases from J, the gap between germline ends came to 14 bases. Germline V gives CDR1 SGHAT, CDR2 FQNNGV. CDR3 in DNA: TGTGCCAGCAGCCTCGGACAGACTATAGCCAAAAACATTCAGTACTTC. It encodes CASSLGQTIAKNIQYF.

The V and J genes are TRBV12-3 or TRBV12-4 and TRBJ1-1; D perhaps matches TRBD1 (6 bases). This CDR3 has 14 amino acids. Trimming took off 8 bases at V and 5 bases at J, with 18 bases between the two ends. The CDR3 nucleotides are TGTGCCAGCGGTCCGGGGGGGCTTGGGACTGAAGCTTTCTTT. Its protein is CASGPGGLGTEAFF.

The rearrangement joins TRBV29-1 to TRBJ2-7; tentatively, D is TRBD2 (6 bases). The CDR3 has 14 residues. CDR1 is SQVTM and CDR2 is ANQGSEA in the germline V gene. With 6 bases removed from V and 0 bases from J, the gap between germline ends came to 15 bases. CDR3 nucleotides: TGCAGCGTCCCGAGGGCGGGGAGCTCCTACGAGCAGTACTTC. Translation: CSVPRAGSSYEQYF.

In its sample, this clonotype was seen a few times. This chain uses TRBV4-2 with TRBJ1-4; D gene uncertain. Per the germline V gene, CDR1 is LGHNA and CDR2 is YNFKEQ. The CDR3 is 15 residues long. The V and J ends lost 1 base and 10 bases respectively, with 16 bases between them. CDR3 nucleotide sequence: TGTGCCAGCAGCCAAGGTTTGGCACTCGACGGAAAACTGTTTTTT. Its translation: CASSQGLALDGKLFF.